The 23 T cell receptor beta chains below all came from one sample that was sequenced in a study of regulatory T cells in long-lasting Graves disease. Noted time point: persistent/refractory GD, antithyroid drugs over 5 years with positive TRAb. The TCR library was made from RNA that had been extracted from PBMCs in TRIzol. For TCR beta, libraries came from iRepertoire HTBI primers and Arm-PCR of CDR3 regions. MiXCR, run by TCRdb on the multiplex PCR reads, gives a single entry per CDR3 protein. The sample carries about 660,000 distinct CDR3 sequences, around 32% recorded once. Here the sequenced sample was peripheral blood mononuclear cells (PBMCs), taken when the disease was refractory, from a patient treated with antithyroid drugs. These receptors came from a female donor with Graves disease.

This clonotype has only a few counts. The J gene is TRBJ1-1, the V gene TRBV2; no clear D gene. The CDR3 has 15 residues. The germline V and J ends were trimmed by 7 bases and 0 bases, with 15 bases remaining between them. Germline CDR1 is SNHLY and CDR2 is FYNNEI. The CDR3 spells CASTWNSPMNTEAFF. CDR3 DNA: TGTGCCAGCACGTGGAATTCCCCCATGAACACTGAAGCTTTCTTT.

For this clonotype: A read error may produce the germline difference seen at one junction end. The genes are TRBV6-1 and TRBJ1-2; unclear D gene. Per germline, CDR1 MNHNS and CDR2 SASEGT. This CDR3 comprises 12 residues. DNA of the CDR3: TGTGCCGGCAGTGAAGATATTCGAGGCTACACCTTC. It encodes CAGSEDIRGYTF.

The chain links TRBV7-3 to TRBJ2-6, with unresolved D. CDR3 length: 16 residues. CDR1 SGHTA and CDR2 FQGTGA come from the germline V gene. V was shortened by 5 bases and J by 0 bases, with 11 bases between the two germline ends. CDR3 sequence reads: CASSPAMSSGANVLTF. CDR3 sequence (DNA): TGTGCCAGCAGCCCGGCCATGTCCTCTGGGGCCAACGTCCTGACTTTC.

V and J are TRBV10-3 and TRBJ1-1; no firm D call. Germline V gives CDR1 ENHRY, CDR2 SYGVKD. There are 16 residues in the CDR3. Trimming stripped 4 bases from V and 1 base from J, with 16 bases between. The CDR3 nucleotides read TGTGCCATCAGTGGGGCCCGGTGGGGAGCGAACACTGAAGCTTTCTTT. Translation: CAISGARWGANTEAFF.

In its sample, this clonotype was seen many times. This chain uses TRBV2 with TRBJ1-6; the D gene is possibly TRBD1 (5 bases). This CDR3 region has 12 residues. Germline CDR1 and CDR2: SNHLY and FYNNEI. The V end was cut by 9 bases, the J end by 4 bases, with 7 bases between. The CDR3 region is CARQEYNSPLHF. DNA of the CDR3: TGTGCCAGACAGGAATATAATTCACCCCTCCACTTT.

The chain carries TRBV20-1 and TRBJ1-6; D is possibly TRBD1 (5 bases). Germline values: CDR1 DFQATT, CDR2 SNEGSKA (reference sequence). Trimming cost V 2 bases and J 0 bases, with 11 bases left between them. The CDR3 consists of 16 residues. The CDR3 is CSARNQGLSYNSPLHF. In DNA, the CDR3 is TGCAGTGCTAGAAACCAGGGACTCTCCTATAATTCACCCCTCCACTTT.

The V call is TRBV5-1, the J call TRBJ2-7; 9 bases are a match to TRBD2. V was pared by 5 bases and J by 0 bases, with 9 bases of the junction left unmatched. The CDR3 has 16 residues. In germline, CDR1 is SGHRS, CDR2 YFSETQ. CDR3 sequence: CASRPRLAASSYEQYF. The CDR3 region has the DNA TGCGCCAGCAGACCCAGACTAGCGGCAAGCTCCTACGAGCAGTACTTC.

This clonotype has a count of ten or more. V and J are TRBV15 and TRBJ2-4; 8 bases are a match to TRBD1. With 5 bases clipped from V and 0 bases from J, the junction kept 27 bases outside the gene matches. The CDR3 spans 23 residues. Germline lookup yields CDR1 LNHNV and CDR2 YYDKDF (reference sequence). The DNA for the CDR3 is TGTGCCACCAGCGGAGGGACGACAAGACAGGGGACGCTTCCCTTCGTAGCCAAAAACATTCAGTACTTC. Protein product: CATSGGTTRQGTLPFVAKNIQYF.

The CDR3 reads CASVITLAGNTGELFF. The CDR3 nucleotides read TGTGCCAGTGTTATTACACTGGCCGGGAACACCGGGGAGCTGTTTTTT. The V gene is TRBV6-1, the J gene TRBJ2-2; unclear D gene. This CDR3 has 16 residues. Trimming took off 9 bases at V and 1 base at J, with 18 bases between the two ends. The germline V gene has CDR1 MNHNS and CDR2 SASEGT.

This clonotype was observed at least ten times. The V gene is TRBV12-3 or TRBV12-4, the J gene TRBJ2-5; D remains unclear. Trimming removed 0 bases from V and 4 bases from J, with 6 bases in between. The CDR3 spans 13 residues. As DNA, the CDR3 is TGTGCCAGCAGTTTAGCGCCACGAGAGACCCAGTACTTC. Protein sequence: CASSLAPRETQYF.

The chain couples TRBV6-1 to TRBJ2-4; 9 bases align to TRBD1. The CDR3 runs to 17 residues. V gave up 5 bases and J gave up 1 base; unmatched junction bases: 9. Germline V gene lookup returns CDR1 MNHNS and CDR2 SASEGT. In DNA form, the CDR3 reads TGTGCCAGCAGTCGACGGACAGGGGATGGGGCCAAAAACATTCAGTACTTC. This encodes CASSRRTGDGAKNIQYF.

This clonotype was seen only a few times. The chain links TRBV2 to TRBJ1-4; D remains unclear. This CDR3 is 14 amino acids long. Trimming stripped 6 bases from V and 8 bases from J, with 16 bases between. The germline CDR1 and CDR2 sequences are SNHLY and FYNNEI. The DNA for the CDR3 is TGTGCCAGCAGAATTGAAGGAGTAGGGGAAAAACTGTTTTTT. Translating it yields CASRIEGVGEKLFF.

Here the CDR3 reads CASSILAGGSFVEQFF. The CDR3 DNA follows: TGTGCCAGTAGTATACTCGCGGGAGGTAGCTTTGTTGAGCAGTTCTTC. The chain combines TRBV19 with TRBJ2-1; TRBD2 aligns across 8 bases. This CDR3 has 16 amino acids. Germline CDR1 and CDR2: LNHDA and SQIVND (reference sequence). Trimming cost V 2 bases and J 9 bases; bases outside gene matches: 12.

As regards this clonotype: This sequence may be a read error, since a much larger clone differs from it by one base. CDR3 nucleotides: TGTGGCAGCAAGCGACAGGGGGCAATAGACGAGCAGTACTTC. It codes for CGSKRQGAIDEQYF. The V and J genes are TRBV7-9 and TRBJ2-7; 10 bases align to TRBD1. CDR1 and CDR2 from the germline V gene are SEHNR and FQNEAQ (reference sequence). CDR3 length equals 14 residues.

V is TRBV7-6 and J is TRBJ1-3; the D is unclear. V shed 3 bases and J shed 0 bases, with 6 bases lying between them. Germline lookup yields CDR1 SGHVS and CDR2 FNYEAQ. This CDR3 has 14 amino acids. The CDR3, as DNA: TGTGCCAGCAGCTTGAGTAGCTCTGGAAACACCATATATTTT. Protein product: CASSLSSSGNTIYF.

V and J are TRBV30 and TRBJ1-6, with a tentative D call TRBD1 (5 bases). V was shortened by 1 base and J by 1 base, with 14 bases between the two germline ends. The germline gives CDR1 GTSNPN, CDR2 SVGIG (reference sequence). The CDR3 has 17 amino acids. The CDR3: CAWSAGTELSYNSPLHF. In DNA, the CDR3 is TGTGCCTGGAGTGCAGGGACGGAACTGTCCTATAATTCACCCCTCCACTTT.

This clonotype was counted at least ten times. The chain couples TRBV28 to TRBJ2-7, with 7 bases aligning to TRBD2. Germline V gene sequence: CDR1 MDHEN, CDR2 SYDVKM. The CDR3 length is 14 residues. The junction had 10 bases not matched to a gene; V was cut back by 8 bases and J by 3 bases. The CDR3 DNA is TGTGCCAGCGGCGCGGGAGCCCCAGGCTACGAGCAGTACTTC. It specifies CASGAGAPGYEQYF. Full variable domain (missing parts from reference TRBV28 and TRBJ2-7): DVKVTQSSRYLVKRTGEKVFLECVQDMDHENMFWYRQDPGLGLRLIYFSYDVKMKEKGDIPEGYSVSREKKERFSLILESASTNQTSMYLCASGAGAPGYEQYFGPGTRLTVT.

This clonotype was recorded a few times. V is TRBV12-3 or TRBV12-4 and J is TRBJ2-5; perhaps D is TRBD1 or TRBD2 (5 bases each). V was shortened by 5 bases and J by 5 bases, with 12 bases between the two germline ends. The CDR3 is 13 residues long. CDR3 bases: TGTGCCAGCAGTCCCGGGGACGAGGAGACCCAGTACTTC. It yields the protein CASSPGDEETQYF.

The rearrangement joins TRBV6-2 or TRBV6-3 to TRBJ2-3; 8 bases line up with TRBD1. J gave up 6 bases and V 4 bases, and 9 bases lay outside the gene matches. This CDR3 is 15 amino acids long. CDR1 MNHEY and CDR2 SVGEGT come from the germline V gene. CDR3 residues: CASSSAGGAWDTQYF. The DNA of the CDR3 is TGTGCCAGCAGTTCTGCAGGGGGCGCATGGGATACGCAGTATTTT.

This clonotype was seen repeatedly, ten times or more. The J gene is TRBJ2-7, the V gene TRBV2, with 7 bases identical to TRBD2. V lost 4 bases to trimming and J lost 1 base; unmatched junction nucleotides: 13. CDR1 and CDR2 (germline): SNHLY, FYNNEI. CDR3 length: 17 amino acids. CDR3 nucleotides: TGTGCCAGCAGTGGTGCCCGAAGCGGGAAGCCTTCCTACGAGCAGTACTTC. Residues: CASSGARSGKPSYEQYF.

This clonotype was picked up a small number of times. The chain couples TRBV7-9 to TRBJ2-7; D may be TRBD1 or TRBD2 (8 bases each). The V gene lost 6 bases and the J gene lost 0 bases, with 15 bases spanning the gap. This CDR3 region has 15 residues. The V gene's germline CDR1 is SEHNR and CDR2 FQNEAQ (reference sequence). CDR3 DNA sequence: TGTGCCAGCAGTTGGACAGGGACTAGCTCCTACGAGCAGTACTTC. The encoded protein is CASSWTGTSSYEQYF.

This clonotype has more than one count but fewer than ten. J is TRBJ1-1 and V is TRBV19; D is uncertain. The CDR3 is made up of 13 amino acids. Germline V lookup: CDR1 LNHDA, CDR2 SQIVND (reference sequence). Trimming pared 8 bases from V and 5 bases from J, leaving 15 bases between. The CDR3 sequence: CASRINQGTEAFF. The CDR3 DNA reads as TGTGCCAGTCGAATCAACCAAGGGACTGAAGCTTTCTTT. The variable domain in full, with the rest retrieved from reference TRBV19 and TRBJ1-1, is DGGITQSPKYLFRKEGQNVTLSCEQNLNHDAMYWYRQDPGQGLRLIYYSQIVNDFQKGDIAEGYSVSREKKESFPLTVTSAQKNPTAFYLCASRINQGTEAFFGQGTRLTVV.

The V gene is TRBV29-1, the J gene TRBJ1-1; weak D call: TRBD1 (5 bases). CDR1 and CDR2 (germline): SQVTM, ANQGSEA. The CDR3 is made up of 13 amino acids. V lost 4 bases to trimming and J lost 2 bases, with 11 bases between them. CDR3 nucleotide sequence: TGCAGCGTTGTAGGTGGGGCTAACACTGAAGCTTTCTTT. Its protein is CSVVGGANTEAFF.